The rows below give T cell receptor beta chains drawn from one sample of a study of blood T cell repertoires in COVID-19. TCRdb's table, derived via immunoSEQ multiplex PCR, lists solely in-frame clones and lacks some. Of 74,000 or so clones in the sample, 80% to 90% were seen once. The sequencing input was peripheral blood. The receptors were sampled from a human donor in a cohort sampled during active COVID-19. CDR3s include the opening cysteine and the closing phenylalanine or tryptophan. The D gene is left open where the match is weak. Size is omitted from some rows. Given values are once, few, many or a class for expanded clones.

d_gene | j_gene | abundance | v_gene | CDR3aa | CDR3nt
TRBD1 | TRBJ2-7 | once | TRBV7-9 | CASSRTRDRPYEQYF | TGTGCCAGCAGCCGAACCCGGGACAGACCCTACGAGCAGTACTTC
TRBD2 | TRBJ2-2 | - | TRBV5-6 | CASSPRGLAGAGELFF | TGTGCCAGCAGCCCGAGGGGACTAGCGGGGGCCGGGGAGCTGTTTTTT
- | TRBJ1-3 | - | TRBV20-1 | CSARTGSTIYF | TGCAGTGCTAGGACTGGGAGCACCATATATTTT
TRBD2 | TRBJ2-5 | - | TRBV5-6 | CASSFTAGGKETQYF | TGTGCCAGCAGCTTCACAGCGGGGGGGAAGGAGACCCAGTACTTC
TRBD2 | TRBJ2-1 | - | TRBV24-1 | CATSDPGTSGNNEQFF | TGTGCCACCAGTGACCCCGGGACTAGCGGCAACAATGAGCAGTTCTTC
- | TRBJ2-3 | - | TRBV29-1 | CSGAPRGDTQYF | TGCAGCGGGGCCCCTCGGGGAGATACGCAGTATTTT
TRBD2 | TRBJ2-1 | - | TRBV6-2/TRBV6-3 | CASSYSPSGGIYNEQFF | TGTGCCAGCAGTTACTCCCCCAGCGGGGGGATCTACAATGAGCAGTTCTTC
- | TRBJ2-7 | - | TRBV30 | CAWSRSGPYEQYF | TGTGCCTGGAGTCGGAGCGGGCCCTACGAGCAGTACTTC
- | TRBJ2-7 | - | TRBV3-1/TRBV3-2 | CASSQVHGQNSYEQYF | TGTGCCAGCAGCCAAGTCCACGGACAGAACTCCTACGAGCAGTACTTC
- | TRBJ2-1 | - | TRBV19 | CASSSLGSYNEQFF | TGTGCCAGTAGTTCCCTCGGCTCCTACAATGAGCAGTTCTTC
TRBD2 | TRBJ2-3 | - | TRBV7-3 | CASSPGLAPDTQYF | TGTGCCAGCAGCCCCGGACTAGCGCCAGATACGCAGTATTTT
TRBD1 | TRBJ1-1 | - | TRBV7-6 | CASSPQGAMNTEAFF | TGTGCCAGCAGCCCCCAGGGGGCCATGAACACTGAAGCTTTCTTT
TRBD1 | TRBJ1-3 | - | TRBV27 | CASSRTGGDGNTIYF | TGTGCCAGCAGCCGTACAGGGGGCGATGGAAACACCATATATTTT
- | TRBJ1-2 | - | TRBV7-8 | CASSMGPVNYGYTF | TGTGCCAGCAGCATGGGGCCAGTAAACTATGGCTACACCTTC
- | TRBJ1-3 | - | TRBV4-1 | CASSQDSVMGGTGNTIYF | TGCGCCAGCAGCCAAGACTCGGTAATGGGGGGGACTGGAAACACCATATATTTT
- | TRBJ1-2 | once | TRBV27 | CAIGGVRYTF | TGTGCCATCGGGGGTGTGCGCTACACCTTC
- | TRBJ1-1 | - | TRBV7-3 | CASSFLRRMNTEAFF | TGTGCCAGCAGCTTCCTGCGTCGTATGAACACTGAAGCTTTCTTT
- | TRBJ2-3 | - | TRBV29-1 | CSVEGYPRPGDTQYF | TGCAGCGTTGAAGGGTACCCCAGACCGGGAGATACGCAGTATTTT
- | TRBJ1-3 | - | TRBV9 | CASSGTLGSGNTIYF | TGTGCCAGCAGTGGGACTCTGGGCTCTGGAAACACCATATATTTT
- | TRBJ1-2 | - | TRBV5-4 | CASSLAPGVTYGYTF | TGTGCCAGCAGCTTGGCCCCAGGGGTCACCTATGGCTACACCTTC
TRBD1 | TRBJ2-7 | - | TRBV9 | CASSPRPADRAKSEQYF | TGTGCCAGCAGCCCCCGTCCCGCGGACAGGGCGAAGTCCGAGCAGTACTTC
TRBD1 | TRBJ2-3 | - | TRBV5-4 | CASSLVTGGSDTQYF | TGTGCCAGCAGCTTGGTAACAGGGGGTAGTGATACGCAGTATTTT
- | TRBJ2-5 | - | TRBV6-2/TRBV6-3 | CASSYSKETQYF | TGTGCCAGCAGTTACTCCAAAGAGACCCAGTACTTC
TRBD2 | TRBJ2-7 | - | TRBV7-2 | CASRLAVSSYEQYF | TGTGCCAGCAGACTAGCGGTAAGCTCCTACGAGCAGTACTTC
- | TRBJ2-2 | - | TRBV9 | CASSVLPTGELFF | TGTGCCAGCAGCGTACTCCCCACCGGGGAGCTGTTTTTT
TRBD1 | TRBJ1-5 | - | TRBV2 | CASRVQGARGNQPQHF | TGTGCCAGCAGAGTACAGGGGGCGCGGGGGAATCAGCCCCAGCATTTT
- | TRBJ1-6 | - | TRBV7-8 | CASSLTGSPPLHF | TGTGCCAGCAGCTTAACCGGTAGTCCACCCCTCCACTTT
TRBD2 | TRBJ2-3 | - | TRBV9 | CASSATSGLTDTQYF | TGTGCCAGCAGTGCGACTAGCGGCTTAACAGATACGCAGTATTTT
TRBD2 | TRBJ2-1 | - | TRBV5-6 | CASSSLAGYNEQFF | TGTGCCAGCAGCTCCTTAGCGGGATACAATGAGCAGTTCTTC